The 19 T cell receptor beta chains in this list originate from one sample, sequenced in a study of blood T cell repertoires in COVID-19. Assay: immunoSEQ multiplex PCR; the TCRdb copy retains only in-frame clones and omits some. The table shows 140,000 to 150,000 clones, with around 87% occurring only once. Sample: peripheral blood. The receptors originated from a man aged 18 to 29 with COVID-19, enrolled during active disease.

The chain recombines TRBV7-9 with TRBJ2-1, with TRBD1 as a possible D gene (6 bases). Germline V gives CDR1 SEHNR, CDR2 FQNEAQ (reference sequence). Trimming left V 7 bases short and J 6 bases short, with 13 bases between. CDR3 size: 13 residues. The CDR3: CASITGHSNEQFF. CDR3 DNA: TGTGCCAGCATCACGGGACATTCCAATGAGCAGTTCTTC.

The chain carries TRBV19 and TRBJ1-5; D unclear. Germline V CDR1 and CDR2: LNHDA, SQIVND (reference sequence). With 10 bases removed from V and 0 bases from J, the gap between germline ends came to 10 bases. The CDR3 covers 13 residues. CDR3 amino acids: CATSDNSNQPQHF. CDR3 DNA: TGTGCCACCTCCGACAATAGCAATCAGCCCCAGCATTTT.

The chain combines TRBV29-1 with TRBJ2-5, with 14 bases matching TRBD2. The CDR3 runs 14 residues. CDR1 and CDR2 from the germline V gene are SQVTM and ANQGSEA. The junction had 4 bases not matched to a gene; V was cut back by 6 bases and J by 4 bases. Written as DNA, the CDR3 is TGCAGCGTGGGGACTAGCGGGAGTGCAGAGACCCAGTACTTC. Translating gives CSVGTSGSAETQYF. The whole variable domain, filled in from reference TRBV29-1 and TRBJ2-5, reads SAVISQKPSRDICQRGTSLTIQCQVDSQVTMMFWYRQQPGQSLTLIATANQGSEATYESGFVIDKFPISRPNLTFSTLTVSNMSPEDSSIYLCSVGTSGSAETQYFGPGTRLLVL.

The chain joins TRBV19 to TRBJ2-2; perhaps TRBD2 as D (5 bases). Between the trimmed V and J ends, which lost 10 bases and 3 bases, there was a span of 9 bases. The CDR3 sequence is 12 residues long. The germline gives CDR1 LNHDA, CDR2 SQIVND (reference sequence). The CDR3, as DNA: TGTGCCACCCAGGAGGACACCGGGGAGCTGTTTTTT. The encoded protein is CATQEDTGELFF.

The V and J genes are TRBV6-1 and TRBJ2-7; D uncertain. Germline values: CDR1 MNHNS, CDR2 SASEGT. The CDR3 length is 13 residues. V lost 2 bases to trimming and J lost 5 bases, with 10 bases between them. As DNA, the CDR3 is TGTGCCAGCAGTGAAACCCTGGCCCACGAGCAGTACTTC. Its translation: CASSETLAHEQYF.

This sequence joins TRBV11-2 and TRBJ2-5; possibly TRBD2 for D (6 bases). V lost 5 bases and J lost 4, with 8 bases in between. CDR3 length: 12 amino acids. Germline assignment: CDR1 SGHAT and CDR2 FQNNGV. This CDR3 is CASSRGRETQYF. The CDR3, as DNA: TGTGCCAGCAGCCGGGGGAGAGAGACCCAGTACTTC. The entire variable domain, with the rest obtained from reference TRBV11-2 and TRBJ2-5, is as follows: EAGVAQSPRYKIIEKRQSVAFWCNPISGHATLYWYQQILGQGPKLLIQFQNNGVVDDSQLPKDRFSAERLKGVDSTLKIQPAKLEDSAVYLCASSRGRETQYFGPGTRLLVL.

The genes are TRBV30 and TRBJ2-2; possibly TRBD2 for D (6 bases). Trimming shortened V by 3 bases and J by 4 bases, and 12 bases separated the two germline ends. The CDR3 extends over 14 amino acids. Germline-derived CDR1 and CDR2 are GTSNPN and SVGIG (reference sequence). CDR3 amino acids: CAWSPGRSTGELFF. CDR3 bases: TGTGCCTGGAGCCCTGGGAGGTCCACCGGGGAGCTGTTTTTT.

The chain combines TRBV5-8 with TRBJ2-1; a possible D gene is TRBD2 (7 bases). Per the germline V gene, CDR1 is SGHTS and CDR2 is YDEGEE. This CDR3 spans 13 amino acids. V was clipped by 5 bases and J by 4 bases, with 10 bases between them. The DNA for the CDR3 is TGTGCCAGCAGACAGGGAGGGTACAATGAGCAGTTCTTC. It encodes CASRQGGYNEQFF.

The rearrangement uses TRBV5-6 and TRBJ1-6, with 9 bases identical to TRBD1. The J segment lost 10 bases and the V segment lost 3 bases, leaving 5 bases of the junction unmatched. The germline gives CDR1 SGHDT, CDR2 YYEEEE. The CDR3 covers 14 residues. This chain's CDR3 is CASSSDRGGSPLHF. In nucleotides, the CDR3 is TGTGCCAGCAGCTCGGACAGGGGAGGCTCACCCCTCCACTTT.

This chain joins TRBV28 and TRBJ2-3; tentative D call: TRBD2 (6 bases). Germline V lookup: CDR1 MDHEN, CDR2 SYDVKM. CDR3 size: 15 residues. Trimming shortened V by 6 bases and J by 3 bases, and 16 bases separated the two germline ends. In DNA, the CDR3 is TGTGCCAGCAGCCGCCTGGCCCGGGGGACAGATACGCAGTATTTT. Protein sequence: CASSRLARGTDTQYF.

This chain uses TRBV30 with TRBJ2-2, with unresolved D. The CDR3 contains 14 residues. Trimming removed 7 bases from V and 3 bases from J, with 15 bases in between. Germline V CDR1 and CDR2: GTSNPN, SVGIG (reference sequence). CDR3 DNA: TGTGCCTTTGACCGACACACCGACACCGGGGAGCTGTTTTTT. As protein: CAFDRHTDTGELFF.

The gene calls are TRBV4-2 and TRBJ2-1, with TRBD1 as a possible D gene (5 bases). From germline, CDR1 is LGHNA and CDR2 YNFKEQ. The CDR3 consists of 13 residues. Trimming shortened V by 1 base and J by 7 bases, and 8 bases separated the two germline ends. The CDR3 reads CASSQVSGNEQFF. CDR3 nucleotides: TGTGCCAGCAGCCAAGTTTCAGGGAATGAGCAGTTCTTC.

This rearrangement joins TRBV27 to TRBJ2-3; weak D call: TRBD2 (5 bases). The CDR3 loop spans 16 amino acids. The germline gives CDR1 MNHEY, CDR2 SMNVEV (reference sequence). V lost 6 bases and J 2 bases, leaving 18 bases between the germline ends. The CDR3: CASRQNRGLPTDTQYF. In DNA form, the CDR3 reads TGTGCCAGCAGGCAAAACAGAGGGCTCCCCACAGATACGCAGTATTTT.

CDR3 in amino acids: CASSFGPPYEQYF. The CDR3 nucleotides are TGTGCCAGCAGCTTTGGGCCCCCCTACGAGCAGTACTTC. The gene calls are TRBV5-6 and TRBJ2-7; D not certain. Germline V lookup: CDR1 SGHDT, CDR2 YYEEEE. Deletions cut 2 bases from V and 2 bases from J, with 8 bases between. The CDR3 sequence is 13 residues long.

The chain carries TRBV2 and TRBJ1-3, with 8 bases identical to TRBD1. This CDR3 is 15 amino acids long. Germline V gene sequence: CDR1 SNHLY, CDR2 FYNNEI. The trim removed 8 bases at V and 0 bases at J, leaving 6 bases unmatched. DNA of the CDR3: TGTGCCAGCGGCCAGGGGGCCATCTCTGGAAACACCATATATTTT. Amino acids: CASGQGAISGNTIYF.

This sequence joins TRBV12-3 or TRBV12-4 and TRBJ2-7, with TRBD1 identical over 9 bases. The CDR3 runs 12 residues. With 6 bases clipped from V and 6 bases from J, the junction kept 3 bases outside the gene matches. As DNA, the CDR3 is TGTGCCAGCAGCGGGACAGGGTTCGAGCAGTACTTC. Encoded protein: CASSGTGFEQYF.

The rearrangement links TRBV24-1 to TRBJ1-5; TRBD1 aligns across 9 bases. CDR1 and CDR2 from the germline V gene are KGHDR and SFDVKD. V was pared by 7 bases and J by 5 bases, with 8 bases of the junction left unmatched. The CDR3 length is 15 residues. DNA for the CDR3: TGTGCCACCAGCCGGACAGGGGAGGGGGATCAGCCCCAGCATTTT. Amino acids: CATSRTGEGDQPQHF.

This chain connects TRBV24-1 to TRBJ2-1; maybe TRBD2 (7 bases). Per the germline V gene, CDR1 is KGHDR and CDR2 is SFDVKD. Trimming stripped 7 bases from V and 7 bases from J, with 25 bases between. The CDR3 runs to 17 residues. The CDR3 loop reads CATSRGRGRRPKNEQFF. The CDR3 DNA reads TGTGCCACCAGCCGGGGGAGGGGGAGGCGGCCGAAGAATGAGCAGTTCTTC.

The chain has TRBV19 and TRBJ1-5; 9 bases match TRBD1. CDR1 LNHDA and CDR2 SQIVND come from the germline V gene (reference sequence). The CDR3 loop spans 15 amino acids. The V segment lost 3 bases and the J segment 9 bases; nucleotides outside the gene matches: 9. DNA of the CDR3: TGTGCCAGTAGTATCCAGACAGGGGGAATGGCGCCCCAGCATTTT. The encoded protein is CASSIQTGGMAPQHF.